This entry concerns a single TCR beta chain. These data come from a study of blood T cell repertoires in COVID-19. About the study: T cells, B-cell-depleted T cells, or PBMCs supplied cDNA or gDNA.

The trim removed 0 bases at V and 6 bases at J, leaving 8 bases unmatched. Germline-derived CDR1 and CDR2 are SGDLS and YYNGEE. The CDR3 extends over 17 amino acids. Sequencing used immunoSEQ multiplex PCR; TCRdb keeps in-frame clones, though not all of them. The table shows 150,000 to 200,000 clones, with roughly 91% occurring only once. The sequence derives from a human donor in a cohort sampled during active COVID-19. The specimen was peripheral blood. The V and J genes are TRBV9 and TRBJ2-1, with TRBD2 identical over 11 bases. In DNA form, the CDR3 reads TGTGCCAGCAGCGTAGCTGGCGTTAGCGGGGGGGCCAATGAGCAGTTCTTC. Protein: CASSVAGVSGGANEQFF.